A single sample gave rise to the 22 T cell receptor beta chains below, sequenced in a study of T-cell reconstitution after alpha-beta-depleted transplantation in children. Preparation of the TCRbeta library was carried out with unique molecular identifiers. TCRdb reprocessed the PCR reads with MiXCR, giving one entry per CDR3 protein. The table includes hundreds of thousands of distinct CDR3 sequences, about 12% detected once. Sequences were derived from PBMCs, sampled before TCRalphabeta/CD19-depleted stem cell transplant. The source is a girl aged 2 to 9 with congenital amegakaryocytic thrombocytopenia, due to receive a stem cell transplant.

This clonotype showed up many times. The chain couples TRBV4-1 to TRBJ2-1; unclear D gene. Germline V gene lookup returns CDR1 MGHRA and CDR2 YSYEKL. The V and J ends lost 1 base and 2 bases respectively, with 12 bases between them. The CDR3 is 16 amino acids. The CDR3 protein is CASSQVFPGAYNEQFF. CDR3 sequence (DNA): TGCGCCAGCAGCCAAGTGTTTCCGGGCGCCTACAATGAGCAGTTCTTC.

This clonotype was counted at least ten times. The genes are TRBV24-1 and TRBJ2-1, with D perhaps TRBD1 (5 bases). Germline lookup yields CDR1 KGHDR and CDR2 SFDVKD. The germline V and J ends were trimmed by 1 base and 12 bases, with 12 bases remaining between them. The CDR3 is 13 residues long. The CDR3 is CATSDLWGARQFF. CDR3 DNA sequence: TGTGCCACCAGTGATTTATGGGGCGCGCGGCAGTTCTTC.

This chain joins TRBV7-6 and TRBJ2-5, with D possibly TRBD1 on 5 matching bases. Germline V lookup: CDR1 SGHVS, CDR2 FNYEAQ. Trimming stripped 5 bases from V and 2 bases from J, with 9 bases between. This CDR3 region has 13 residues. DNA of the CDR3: TGTGCCAGCAGCATGGGGCAGCAAGAGACCCAGTACTTC. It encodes CASSMGQQETQYF.

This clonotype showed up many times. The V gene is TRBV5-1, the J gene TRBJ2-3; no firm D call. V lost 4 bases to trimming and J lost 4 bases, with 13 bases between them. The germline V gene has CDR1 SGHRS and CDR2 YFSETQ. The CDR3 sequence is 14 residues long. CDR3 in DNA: TGCGCCAGCAGCCCCCTGGAACGCCCAGATACGCAGTATTTT. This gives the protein CASSPLERPDTQYF.

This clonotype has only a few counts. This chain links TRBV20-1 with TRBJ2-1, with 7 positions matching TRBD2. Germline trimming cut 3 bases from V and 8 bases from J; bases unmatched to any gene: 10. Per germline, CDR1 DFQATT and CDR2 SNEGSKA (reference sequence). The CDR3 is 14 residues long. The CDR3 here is CSARTSQTWDEQFF. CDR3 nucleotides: TGCAGTGCTAGGACTAGCCAGACGTGGGATGAGCAGTTCTTC.

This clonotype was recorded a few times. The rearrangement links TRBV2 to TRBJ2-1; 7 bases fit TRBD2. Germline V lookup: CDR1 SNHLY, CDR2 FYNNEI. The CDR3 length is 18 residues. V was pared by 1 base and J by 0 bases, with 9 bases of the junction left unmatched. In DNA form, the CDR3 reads TGTGCCAGCAGTGAAGAACCCCCACTAGCGTACTCCTACAATGAGCAGTTCTTC. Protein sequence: CASSEEPPLAYSYNEQFF.

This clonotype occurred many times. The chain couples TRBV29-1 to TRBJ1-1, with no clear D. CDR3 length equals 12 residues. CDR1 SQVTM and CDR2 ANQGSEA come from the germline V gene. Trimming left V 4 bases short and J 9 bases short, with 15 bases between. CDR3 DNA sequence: TGCAGCGTTGCCAGAGTCCTCGAAAAAGCTTTCTTT. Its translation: CSVARVLEKAFF.

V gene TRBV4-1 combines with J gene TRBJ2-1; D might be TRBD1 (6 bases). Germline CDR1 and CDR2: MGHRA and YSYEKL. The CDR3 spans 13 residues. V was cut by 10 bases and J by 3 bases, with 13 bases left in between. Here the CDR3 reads CATRDKDYNEQFF. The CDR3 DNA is TGCGCCACCCGGGACAAGGACTACAATGAGCAGTTCTTC.

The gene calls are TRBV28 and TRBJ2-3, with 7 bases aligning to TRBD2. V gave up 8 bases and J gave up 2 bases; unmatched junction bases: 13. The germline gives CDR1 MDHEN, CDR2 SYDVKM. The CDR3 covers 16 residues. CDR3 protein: CASSRWGGSYTDTQYF. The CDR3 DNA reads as TGTGCCAGCTCTCGTTGGGGCGGGAGTTACACAGATACGCAGTATTTT.

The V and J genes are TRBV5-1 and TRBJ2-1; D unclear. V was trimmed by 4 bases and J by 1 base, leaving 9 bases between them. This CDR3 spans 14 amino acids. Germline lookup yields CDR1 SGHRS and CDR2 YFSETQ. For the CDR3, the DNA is TGCGCCAGCAGCGGAACAGAGTCCTACAATGAGCAGTTCTTC. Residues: CASSGTESYNEQFF.

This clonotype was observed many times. The CDR3, as DNA: TGCAGTACGTTCCCCCCAGGCTACAATGAGCAGTTCTTC. Protein sequence: CSTFPPGYNEQFF. The chain has TRBV20-1 and TRBJ2-1; D is undetermined. Trimming left V 8 bases short and J 3 bases short, with 14 bases between. Germline values: CDR1 DFQATT, CDR2 SNEGSKA (reference sequence). The CDR3 consists of 13 residues.

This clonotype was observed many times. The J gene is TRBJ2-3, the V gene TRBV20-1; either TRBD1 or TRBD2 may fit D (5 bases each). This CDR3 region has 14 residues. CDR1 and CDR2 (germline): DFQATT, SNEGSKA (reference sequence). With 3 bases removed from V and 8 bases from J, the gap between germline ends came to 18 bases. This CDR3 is CSASGAPQEGTQYF. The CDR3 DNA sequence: TGCAGTGCTAGTGGGGCCCCTCAAGAGGGTACGCAGTATTTT.

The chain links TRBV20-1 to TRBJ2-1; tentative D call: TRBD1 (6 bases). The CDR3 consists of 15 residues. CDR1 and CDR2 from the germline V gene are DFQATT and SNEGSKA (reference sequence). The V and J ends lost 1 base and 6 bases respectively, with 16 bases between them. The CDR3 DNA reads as TGCAGTGCTAGAGTAAGGGGGTCAGTATTCAATGAGCAGTTCTTC. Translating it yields CSARVRGSVFNEQFF.

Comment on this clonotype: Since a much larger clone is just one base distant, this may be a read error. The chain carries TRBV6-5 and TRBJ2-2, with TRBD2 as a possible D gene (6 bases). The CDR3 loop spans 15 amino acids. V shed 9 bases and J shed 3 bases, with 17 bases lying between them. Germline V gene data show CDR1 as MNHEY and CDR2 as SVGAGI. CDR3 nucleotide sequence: TGTGCCAGGAGTGACTCACGGGACTACACCGGGGAGCTGTTTTTT. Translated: CARSDSRDYTGELFF.

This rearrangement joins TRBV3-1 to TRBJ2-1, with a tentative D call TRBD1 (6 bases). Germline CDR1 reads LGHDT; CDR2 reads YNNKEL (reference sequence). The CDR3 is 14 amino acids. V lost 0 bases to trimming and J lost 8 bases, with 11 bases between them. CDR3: CASSQEGPGDEQFF. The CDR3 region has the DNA TGTGCCAGCAGCCAAGAAGGTCCAGGGGATGAGCAGTTCTTC.

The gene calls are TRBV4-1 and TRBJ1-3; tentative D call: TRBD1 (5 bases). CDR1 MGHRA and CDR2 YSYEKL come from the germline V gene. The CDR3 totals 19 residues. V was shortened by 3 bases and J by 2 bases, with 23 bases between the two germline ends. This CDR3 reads CASSQAPGTYERAGNTIYF. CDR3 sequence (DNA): TGCGCCAGCAGCCAGGCTCCCGGGACTTACGAAAGGGCTGGAAACACCATATATTTT.

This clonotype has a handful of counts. The CDR3 DNA reads as TGTGCCAGCAGCCTTAGCGGGAAGCAGTACTTC. Translated: CASSLSGKQYF. The rearrangement uses TRBV6-5 and TRBJ2-7, with 8 bases fitting TRBD2. V dropped 6 bases and J dropped 8; count of bases not matched to a gene: 3. CDR3 length equals 11 residues. Germline CDR1 and CDR2: MNHEY and SVGAGI.

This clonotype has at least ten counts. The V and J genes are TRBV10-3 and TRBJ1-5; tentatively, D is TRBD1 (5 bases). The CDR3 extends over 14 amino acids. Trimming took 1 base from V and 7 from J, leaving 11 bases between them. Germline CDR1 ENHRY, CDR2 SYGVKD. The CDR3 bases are TGTGCCATCAGTGAGTGGGGGGAAGACCAGCCCCAGCATTTT. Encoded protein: CAISEWGEDQPQHF.

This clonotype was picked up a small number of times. Here the CDR3 reads CSVEGTGIYEQYF. As DNA, the CDR3 is TGCAGCGTCGAGGGGACAGGTATCTACGAGCAGTACTTC. This chain links TRBV29-1 with TRBJ2-7; 8 bases fit TRBD1. V shed 6 bases, J shed 3 bases, and the junction held 7 bases outside the gene matches. The germline CDR1 and CDR2 sequences are SQVTM and ANQGSEA. There are 13 residues in the CDR3.

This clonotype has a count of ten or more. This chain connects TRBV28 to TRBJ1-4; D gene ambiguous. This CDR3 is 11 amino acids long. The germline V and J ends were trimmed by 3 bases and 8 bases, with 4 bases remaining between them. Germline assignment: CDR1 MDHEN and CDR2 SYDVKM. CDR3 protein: CASSFDEKLFF. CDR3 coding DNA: TGTGCCAGCAGTTTTGACGAAAAACTGTTTTTT.

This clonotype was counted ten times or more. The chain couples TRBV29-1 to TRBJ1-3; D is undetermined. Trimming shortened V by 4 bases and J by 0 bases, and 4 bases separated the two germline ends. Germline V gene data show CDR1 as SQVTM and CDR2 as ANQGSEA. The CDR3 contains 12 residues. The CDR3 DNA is TGCAGCGTTGTCTTCTCTGGAAACACCATATATTTT. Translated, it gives CSVVFSGNTIYF.

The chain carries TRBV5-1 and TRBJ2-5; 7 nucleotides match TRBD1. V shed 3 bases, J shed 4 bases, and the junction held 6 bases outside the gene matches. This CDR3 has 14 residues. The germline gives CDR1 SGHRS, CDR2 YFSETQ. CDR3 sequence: CASSSGTVGETQYF. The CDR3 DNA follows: TGCGCCAGCAGCTCCGGGACAGTGGGAGAGACCCAGTACTTC.